These T cell receptor beta chains were read from a single sample in a study of blood T cell repertoires in COVID-19. Sequencing used immunoSEQ multiplex PCR; TCRdb keeps in-frame clones, though not all of them. The sample lists 200,000 to 300,000 clones; around 89% were seen once. The sequenced sample consisted of peripheral blood. The receptors were gathered from a woman aged 40-49 years with acute or convalescent COVID-19. The CDR3 runs from the conserved cysteine through the conserved F or W. D genes are given only for firm matches. Size values are once, few and many counts, or a class for expanded clones, and some rows have none.

v_call	d_call	j_call	clone_size	cdr3_aa	cdr3_nt
TRBV6-5	NA	TRBJ1-5	NA	CASSSPFVEGNQPQHF	TGTGCCAGCAGTTCACCCTTCGTGGAGGGCAATCAGCCCCAGCATTTT
TRBV6-1	TRBD1	TRBJ1-5	NA	CASSDTQGYQPQHF	TGTGCCAGCAGTGATACACAGGGGTATCAACCCCAGCATTTT
TRBV11-2	TRBD1	TRBJ1-2	few	CASSRQTGAGYGYTF	TGTGCCAGCAGTCGTCAGACAGGGGCTGGGTATGGCTACACCTTC
TRBV4-1	NA	TRBJ1-3	NA	CASSQDGGFGNTIYF	TGCGCCAGCAGCCAAGATGGGGGGTTTGGAAACACCATATATTTT
TRBV2	NA	TRBJ1-1	NA	CASSGDINTEAFF	TGTGCCAGCAGTGGGGACATAAACACTGAAGCTTTCTTT
TRBV21-1	NA	TRBJ1-3	NA	CACPCTGDDSGNTIYF	TGTGCCTGTCCGTGTACAGGGGACGACTCTGGAAACACCATATATTTT
TRBV18	TRBD2	TRBJ2-5	NA	CASSPEAGGAPTQYF	TGTGCCAGCTCCCCCGAGGCCGGGGGGGCTCCGACCCAGTACTTC
TRBV18	NA	TRBJ2-5	once	CASSPGGETQYF	TGTGCCAGCTCACCCGGGGGAGAGACCCAGTACTTC
TRBV9	TRBD2	TRBJ2-3	NA	CASSVETSGDTTDTQYF	TGTGCCAGCAGCGTAGAGACTAGCGGGGACACCACAGATACGCAGTATTTT
TRBV11-2	NA	TRBJ1-3	NA	CASSSISGNTIYF	TGTGCCAGCAGCTCCATCTCTGGAAACACCATATATTTT
TRBV3-1/TRBV3-2	TRBD1	TRBJ2-4	NA	CASSQDHLGDSHTLAKNIQYF	TGTGCCAGCAGCCAAGATCATTTGGGGGACAGCCACACCTTAGCCAAAAACATTCAGTACTTC
TRBV6-5	TRBD1	TRBJ2-3	NA	CASRLGGSESDTQYF	TGTGCCAGCAGATTAGGGGGCAGTGAATCAGATACGCAGTATTTT
TRBV10-3	NA	TRBJ2-5	NA	CAISAGETQYF	TGTGCCATCAGTGCGGGTGAGACCCAGTACTTC
TRBV14	NA	TRBJ2-6	few	CASSPSGSGANVLTF	TGTGCCAGCAGCCCCTCGGGCTCTGGGGCCAACGTCCTGACTTTC
TRBV5-1	NA	TRBJ1-1	NA	CASSTARTEAQKKAFF	TGCGCCAGCAGCACGGCCCGGACGGAGGCTCAGAAGAAAGCTTTCTTT
TRBV14	NA	TRBJ2-3	NA	CASSQAGVSTDTQYF	TGTGCCAGCAGCCAAGCCGGGGTCAGCACAGATACGCAGTATTTT
TRBV6-1	NA	TRBJ1-6	NA	CASSEARSSPLHF	TGTGCCAGCAGTGAAGCGAGGAGTTCACCCCTCCACTTT
TRBV19	TRBD2	TRBJ2-1	NA	CASSRGGAGGHEQFF	TGTGCCAGTAGTCGGGGGGGAGCTGGAGGTCATGAGCAGTTCTTC
TRBV7-2	TRBD1	TRBJ2-2	NA	CASSTSGGGTGELFF	TGTGCCAGCAGCACCTCAGGGGGCGGAACCGGGGAGCTGTTTTTT
TRBV30	NA	TRBJ1-1	NA	CAWIAGLGRMNTEAFF	TGTGCCTGGATCGCGGGCCTGGGTCGGATGAACACTGAAGCTTTCTTT
TRBV3-1/TRBV3-2	TRBD1	TRBJ2-3	NA	CASSLTRDRASDTQYF	TGTGCCAGCAGCCTCACCCGGGACAGGGCCTCTGATACGCAGTATTTT
TRBV5-1	NA	TRBJ1-2	NA	CASREGFLGYTF	TGCGCCAGCAGGGAGGGGTTCCTTGGCTACACCTTC
TRBV7-9	TRBD2	TRBJ2-3	NA	CASSLLRGVGTDTQYF	TGTGCCAGCAGCTTATTGCGGGGGGTTGGCACAGATACGCAGTATTTT
TRBV6-5	NA	TRBJ1-1	NA	CAIDAAGARTEAFF	TGTGCCATCGACGCCGCGGGGGCACGGACTGAAGCTTTCTTT
TRBV4-1	NA	TRBJ1-1	once	CASSQVSQKNTEAFF	TGCGCCAGCAGCCAAGTATCCCAGAAGAACACTGAAGCTTTCTTT
TRBV29-1	NA	TRBJ1-3	NA	CSVGSGSRGRNTIYF	TGCAGCGTTGGATCGGGCTCGAGGGGGAGAAACACCATATATTTT
TRBV15	NA	TRBJ2-2	NA	CATSTNSMEGAANTGELFF	TGTGCCACCAGCACTAACTCCATGGAGGGGGCCGCGAACACCGGGGAGCTGTTTTTT
TRBV11-2	NA	TRBJ1-1	NA	CASSLVFAENTEAFF	TGTGCCAGCAGCTTAGTTTTCGCGGAGAACACTGAAGCTTTCTTT
TRBV5-6	TRBD1	TRBJ1-2	NA	CASSLGATGKFGGYTF	TGTGCCAGCAGCTTGGGGGCGACAGGGAAGTTCGGTGGCTACACCTTC
TRBV24-1	NA	TRBJ2-1	NA	CATSDLQDEQFF	TGTGCCACCAGTGATTTGCAGGATGAGCAGTTCTTC
TRBV10-2	TRBD1	TRBJ1-2	NA	CASSDGGQIYGYTF	TGCGCCAGCAGTGATGGGGGACAGATCTATGGCTACACCTTC
TRBV30	NA	TRBJ1-2	NA	CAWSRRGRGDVAGYTF	TGTGCCTGGAGCCGTCGCGGCAGGGGAGACGTGGCTGGCTACACCTTC
TRBV9	TRBD1	TRBJ2-1	NA	CASSVRTGGRNEQFF	TGTGCCAGCAGCGTAAGGACAGGGGGCAGGAATGAGCAGTTCTTC